This TCR beta chain was obtained from a study of response to subunit inactivated influenza vaccine. Between the trimmed V and J ends, which lost 6 bases and 4 bases, there was a span of 7 bases. This CDR3 is built from 11 residues. Germline assignment: CDR1 DFQATT and CDR2 SNEGSKA (reference sequence). This clonotype was observed a few times. Its target is unknown. Study-wide results and limits: Each seasonal influenza vaccination recruits few new T cells, the authors suggested.

TCRdb re-called the RT-PCR reads through MiXCR, storing one row per CDR3 protein. In the table there are around 580,000 distinct CDR3 sequences, around 13% of which are singletons. The sample here was PBMCs from blood, taken 11 to 12 days after vaccination. V and J are TRBV20-1 and TRBJ2-1; D is unclear. The receptor comes from a man between 45 and 60 years old who received an inactivated influenza vaccine. In DNA form, the CDR3 reads TGCAGTGCGAGCGTTTACAATGAGCAGTTCTTC. Encoded protein: CSASVYNEQFF.